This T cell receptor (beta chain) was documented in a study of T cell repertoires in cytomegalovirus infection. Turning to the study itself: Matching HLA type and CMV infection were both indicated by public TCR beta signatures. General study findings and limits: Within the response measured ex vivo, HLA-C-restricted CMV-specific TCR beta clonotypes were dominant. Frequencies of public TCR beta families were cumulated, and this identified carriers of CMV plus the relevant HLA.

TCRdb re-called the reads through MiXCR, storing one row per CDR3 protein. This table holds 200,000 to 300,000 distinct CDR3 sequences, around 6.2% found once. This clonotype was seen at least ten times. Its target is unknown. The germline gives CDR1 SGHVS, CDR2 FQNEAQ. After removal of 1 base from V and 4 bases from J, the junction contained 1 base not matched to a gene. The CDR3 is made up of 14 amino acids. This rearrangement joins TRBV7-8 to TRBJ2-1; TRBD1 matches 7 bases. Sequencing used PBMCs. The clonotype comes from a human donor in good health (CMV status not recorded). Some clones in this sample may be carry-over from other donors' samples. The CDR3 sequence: CASSLGGQYNEQFF. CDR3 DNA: TGTGCCAGCAGCTTAGGGGGACAGTACAATGAGCAGTTCTTC. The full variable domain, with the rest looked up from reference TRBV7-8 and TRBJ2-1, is GAGVSQSPRYKVAKRGQDVALRCDPISGHVSLFWYQQALGQGPEFLTYFQNEAQLDKSGLPSDRFFAERPEGSVSTLKIQRTQQEDSAVYLCASSLGGQYNEQFFGPGTRLTVL.